A selection of T cell receptor beta chains follows, all from one sample in a study of vaccination effects on CD4 cells after COVID-19. No antigen has been identified for these receptors. The assay was immunoSEQ multiplex PCR, and TCRdb's table has in-frame clones only and misses some. The sample holds 50,000 or so clones, over 50% seen once. Material: CD4+ T cells from PBMCs cultured without peptide, obtained before COVID-19 vaccination. The origin of the receptors is a human donor who received a COVID-19 vaccine. CDR3s include the opening cysteine and the closing phenylalanine or tryptophan. The D gene is left open where the match is weak. The listing skips clone size in some rows; elsewhere it reads once, few, many or a size class.

j_call | clone_size | v_call | d_call | cdr3_nt | cdr3_aa
TRBJ1-5 | NA | TRBV19 | NA | TGTGCCAGTGACAACCCCCCGCAGCCCCAGCATTTT | CASDNPPQPQHF
TRBJ1-4 | NA | TRBV15 | NA | TGTGCCACCTCGTGGGGAATCGGAAAACTGTTTTTT | CATSWGIGKLFF
TRBJ2-4 | NA | TRBV4-1 | NA | TGCGCCAGCAGCCAAGAGACAGTCAAAAACATTCAGTACTTC | CASSQETVKNIQYF
TRBJ1-3 | NA | TRBV7-6 | NA | TGTGCCAGCAGCTTAGCGGGACCGGTTGGAAACACCATATATTTT | CASSLAGPVGNTIYF
TRBJ1-2 | few | TRBV3-1/TRBV3-2 | NA | TGTGCCAGCAGCCAAGGGTCCGGGCCTAACTATGGCTACACCTTC | CASSQGSGPNYGYTF
TRBJ1-6 | NA | TRBV19 | NA | TGTGCCAGTAGTAGGGGGTATAATTCACCCCTCCACTTT | CASSRGYNSPLHF
TRBJ1-2 | NA | TRBV6-4 | NA | TGTGCCAGCAGTGGACAGGACTACTATGGCTACACCTTC | CASSGQDYYGYTF
TRBJ2-1 | few | TRBV19 | TRBD2 | TGTGCCAGTAGTAGACTAGCGGGAGGTTACAATGAGCAGTTCTTC | CASSRLAGGYNEQFF
TRBJ1-1 | NA | TRBV10-3 | TRBD1 | TGTGCCATCAGCCCTGGACAGGTGGCCACTGAAGCTTTCTTT | CAISPGQVATEAFF
TRBJ1-1 | few | TRBV11-2 | NA | TGTGCCAGCACCTCTTTACATGAAGCTTTCTTT | CASTSLHEAFF
TRBJ2-5 | NA | TRBV25-1 | NA | TGTGCCAGCAGTGAAACCGTTTCCACAACCCAGTACTTC | CASSETVSTTQYF
TRBJ1-1 | NA | TRBV27 | NA | TGTGCCAGCAGTTTAATCCCAGCGTTGAACACTGAAGCTTTCTTT | CASSLIPALNTEAFF
TRBJ1-2 | NA | TRBV30 | NA | TGTGCCTGGAGTCTCGGGGTCTGGGGCTACACCTTC | CAWSLGVWGYTF
TRBJ2-7 | once | TRBV28 | NA | TGTGCCAGCAGTTTACTGGCGGGCTCCTACGAGCAGTACTTC | CASSLLAGSYEQYF
TRBJ2-1 | NA | TRBV10-3 | TRBD2 | TGTGCCATCAGTGAGCCCCGAGCGGGTGTCGGGGGGGGGCAAGAGCAGTTCTTC | CAISEPRAGVGGGQEQFF
TRBJ1-1 | NA | TRBV2 | TRBD1 | TGTGCCAGCAGTGGGGTCAGGGGGGGGACTGAAGCTTTCTTT | CASSGVRGGTEAFF
TRBJ2-1 | few | TRBV11-3 | TRBD2 | TGTGCCAGCAGCTTAGTTGGAGGGCCGGGGGGAGAGCAGTTCTTC | CASSLVGGPGGEQFF
TRBJ1-1 | NA | TRBV19 | NA | TGTGCCAGTAGAACGACGGGGATGAACACTGAAGCTTTCTTT | CASRTTGMNTEAFF
TRBJ1-5 | NA | TRBV19 | NA | TGTGCCAGTATGCGGGGTTTGGGGGTACGTCAGCCCCAGCATTTT | CASMRGLGVRQPQHF
TRBJ1-6 | NA | TRBV28 | TRBD1 | TGTGCCAGCACTCTGCCGGGACAGGGGAATTCACCCCTCCACTTT | CASTLPGQGNSPLHF
TRBJ2-1 | NA | TRBV29-1 | NA | TGCAGCGTTGGTAAAGGGGGGTCCTACAATGAGCAGTTCTTC | CSVGKGGSYNEQFF
TRBJ2-1 | NA | TRBV7-9 | TRBD2 | TGTGCCACCCTACCAGGGGGGGGACTAGCGGGGAGCTCCTACAATGAGCAGTTCTTC | CATLPGGGLAGSSYNEQFF
TRBJ2-2 | NA | TRBV5-8 | TRBD2 | TGTGCCAGCAGCCGCGGACTAGCGGGAGGGCCAATAACCGGGGAGCTGTTTTTT | CASSRGLAGGPITGELFF
TRBJ2-2 | NA | TRBV2 | TRBD2 | TGTGCCAGCAGTGAACGAGCGGGACCCACCGGGGAGCTGTTTTTT | CASSERAGPTGELFF
TRBJ1-1 | few | TRBV28 | NA | TGTGCCAGCAGCCCCGGGACACCGAACACTGAAGCTTTCTTT | CASSPGTPNTEAFF
TRBJ1-2 | NA | TRBV12-3/TRBV12-4 | NA | TGTGCCCAAATCCCCCGGCGTGGCTACACCTTC | CAQIPRRGYTF
TRBJ1-5 | few | TRBV6-6 | NA | TGTGCCAGCAGACCCCAAGCCTGGAGGACAGATCAGCCCCAGCATTTT | CASRPQAWRTDQPQHF
TRBJ1-4 | NA | TRBV20-1 | NA | TGCAGTGCTAGTGGGGCATCAACTAATGAAAAACTGTTTTTT | CSASGASTNEKLFF
TRBJ1-1 | few | TRBV10-3 | NA | TGTGCCACCTTAAGGGGGGCCAAAGGGAACACTGAAGCTTTCTTT | CATLRGAKGNTEAFF
TRBJ2-4 | NA | TRBV29-1 | TRBD1 | TGCAGCGTTGATCGAGTGGGGACAGAAGGCAAAAACATTCAGTACTTC | CSVDRVGTEGKNIQYF
TRBJ2-3 | few | TRBV24-1 | NA | TGTGCCACCAGTGATAACGACTCCCGGAGGGATACGCAGTATTTT | CATSDNDSRRDTQYF
TRBJ2-7 | NA | TRBV5-8 | TRBD1 | TGTGCCAGCAGCTCCCCCGGACAGGGGGTAGGGTACGAGCAGTACTTC | CASSSPGQGVGYEQYF
TRBJ2-7 | NA | TRBV6-1 | TRBD2 | TGTGCCAGCAGTGCCTGGGACGGGGGGAATCCCTACGAGCAGTACTTC | CASSAWDGGNPYEQYF
TRBJ2-5 | NA | TRBV5-1 | TRBD2 | TGCGCCAGCAGCTTGGGACTAGCACTATTTGAGACCCAGTACTTC | CASSLGLALFETQYF
TRBJ1-2 | NA | TRBV27 | NA | TGTGCCAGCAGTTTATCATCCGTCTATGGCTACACCTTC | CASSLSSVYGYTF
TRBJ1-2 | NA | TRBV5-1 | NA | TGCGCCAGCAGCTCGATGGGACAATCAAACTATGGCTACACCTTC | CASSSMGQSNYGYTF
TRBJ1-4 | NA | TRBV6-2/TRBV6-3 | NA | TGTGCCAGCAGTCCAGTCGACGAAAAACTGTTTTTT | CASSPVDEKLFF
TRBJ1-5 | NA | TRBV9 | NA | TGTGCCAGCAGCCGGGACGGACGGGGGGATCAGCCCCAGCATTTT | CASSRDGRGDQPQHF
TRBJ2-5 | once | TRBV9 | NA | TGTGCCAGCAGCGTGGGCCTTCAAGAGACCCAGTACTTC | CASSVGLQETQYF
TRBJ2-1 | once | TRBV9 | TRBD2 | TGTGCCAGCAGCGTAGCTAGCGGGGGGACCAATGAGCAGTTCTTC | CASSVASGGTNEQFF
TRBJ1-1 | NA | TRBV6-5 | NA | TGTGCCAGCAGTTACGGCGGCAGGGGTAACACTGAAGCTTTCTTT | CASSYGGRGNTEAFF
TRBJ2-3 | few | TRBV5-1 | NA | TGCGCCAGCAGCTCCGGCCTCATCGGCACAGATACGCAGTATTTT | CASSSGLIGTDTQYF
TRBJ2-7 | NA | TRBV7-2 | TRBD1 | TGTGCCAGCAGCCGGGACAGTCAGAGCTCCTACGAGCAGTACTTC | CASSRDSQSSYEQYF
TRBJ1-4 | NA | TRBV30 | NA | TGTGCCTGGAGACCCAGGACGGGCTACTATGAAAAACTGTTTTTT | CAWRPRTGYYEKLFF
TRBJ1-5 | NA | TRBV11-2 | NA | TGTGCCAGCAGCCATAGCAATCAGCCCCAGCATTTT | CASSHSNQPQHF
TRBJ1-1 | NA | TRBV20-1 | NA | TGCAGTGCTAGTAAAACTGCTCCCAGGGGTTTGGACACTGAAGCTTTCTTT | CSASKTAPRGLDTEAFF
TRBJ1-4 | NA | TRBV4-3 | TRBD1 | TGCGCCAGCAGCCTCACTCACAGGGGAACTAATGAAAAACTGTTTTTT | CASSLTHRGTNEKLFF
TRBJ2-2 | NA | TRBV29-1 | NA | TGCAGCGCTACGTCGGACCTCAACACCGGGGAGCTGTTTTTT | CSATSDLNTGELFF
TRBJ1-3 | once | TRBV9 | NA | TGTGCCAGCAGCGTAGAGTCAGGGCCCCTAAACACCATATATTTT | CASSVESGPLNTIYF
TRBJ2-2 | NA | TRBV6-6 | NA | TGTGCCAGCCAGATCACAGGAGCCGGGGAGCTGTTTTTT | CASQITGAGELFF
TRBJ2-3 | once | TRBV9 | NA | TGTGCCAGCAGCGTAAGCCCGGCTACAGATACGCAGTATTTT | CASSVSPATDTQYF
TRBJ1-3 | few | TRBV14 | NA | TGTGCCAGCAGCCAAGATCAGATCGGAAACACCATATATTTT | CASSQDQIGNTIYF
TRBJ1-6 | few | TRBV28 | TRBD1 | TGTGCCAGCAGTCTCCCGACAGGGACGGTATCACCCCTCCACTTT | CASSLPTGTVSPLHF
TRBJ2-3 | NA | TRBV28 | NA | TGTGCCAGCAGTTCCCGACAGGATAGCACAGATACGCAGTATTTT | CASSSRQDSTDTQYF
TRBJ2-7 | few | TRBV25-1 | NA | TGTGCCAGCAGTGCTAACTCCTACGAGCAGTACTTC | CASSANSYEQYF
TRBJ1-4 | NA | TRBV6-5 | TRBD1 | TGTGCCAGCAGTTGGACAGGAGGGAAGGAAAAACTGTTTTTT | CASSWTGGKEKLFF
TRBJ1-1 | NA | TRBV5-8 | NA | TGTGCCAGCAGCTTCAACAGGAACACTGAAGCTTTCTTT | CASSFNRNTEAFF
TRBJ1-1 | NA | TRBV19 | NA | TGTGCCAGTAGTATCGGACAGCCGGCGAACACTGAAGCTTTCTTT | CASSIGQPANTEAFF
TRBJ2-2 | NA | TRBV7-2 | TRBD2 | TGTGCCAGCAGCTCGGGACTAGCGCACACCGGGGAGCTGTTTTTT | CASSSGLAHTGELFF
TRBJ1-1 | NA | TRBV9 | TRBD1 | TGTGCCAGCAGCGATTCCCCTGACAGGGGTGAAGCTTTCTTT | CASSDSPDRGEAFF